These 30 T cell receptor beta chains came from one sample sequenced in a study of cytotoxic CD8 clonotypes in ibrutinib-treated CLL. Only in-frame clones appear in the TCRdb table, and some are missing; sequencing was by immunoSEQ multiplex PCR. The sample yields roughly 300,000 clones, approximately 76% seen once. The specimen was PBMCs, collected at disease progression, from a patient treated with ibrutinib. Receptors were obtained from a human donor with chronic lymphocytic leukemia.

This clone was seen once. The genes are TRBV27 and TRBJ2-5; no clear D gene. The germline CDR1 and CDR2 sequences are MNHEY and SMNVEV (reference sequence). V lost 2 bases and J lost 2, with 6 bases in between. The CDR3 extends over 13 amino acids. This chain's CDR3 is CASSLAAQETQYF. The CDR3 coding sequence is TGTGCCAGCAGTTTAGCGGCTCAAGAGACCCAGTACTTC.

This clone turned up a few times. This chain joins TRBV18 and TRBJ2-7; 8 bases fit TRBD2. V dropped 2 bases and J dropped 2; count of bases not matched to a gene: 5. CDR1 and CDR2 (germline): KGHSH, LQKENI. The CDR3 has 15 amino acids. CDR3 region: CASSPIGAGAYEQYF. Written as DNA, the CDR3 is TGTGCCAGCTCACCAATCGGAGCGGGAGCCTACGAGCAGTACTTC.

With regard to this clone: A read error is likely, as this CDR3 ends without the conserved phenylalanine or tryptophan. The DNA is omitted, as the CDR3 cannot be located on it reliably, and the CDR3 follows TCRdb's listing. J is TRBJ2-7 and V is TRBV4-3; TRBD2 is the table's D call, not checked against the DNA. The CDR3 is 10 amino acids long, termini counted. The germline gives CDR1 LGHNA, CDR2 YSLEER. CDR3 in amino acids: CASSLAEGPP.

In its sample, this clone was seen a few times. This CDR3 reads CASSSGHNYEQYF. Written as DNA, the CDR3 is TGTGCCAGCAGCTCGGGACATAACTACGAGCAGTACTTC. This chain links TRBV11-2 with TRBJ2-7; possibly TRBD1 for D (6 bases). The V end lost 4 bases, the J end lost 3 bases, and 10 bases lay between the germline ends. The CDR3 is 13 residues long. Germline V gene data show CDR1 as SGHAT and CDR2 as FQNNGV.

V usage is TRBV28 and J usage is TRBJ2-3, with 10 bases identical to TRBD1. Looked up from germline, CDR1 is MDHEN and CDR2 is SYDVKM. The J segment lost 2 bases and the V segment lost 3 bases, leaving 5 bases of the junction unmatched. The CDR3 is 16 residues long. In nucleotides, the CDR3 is TGTGCCAGCAGTTTCGCCGGGACAGGGGACACAGATACGCAGTATTTT. It is translated as CASSFAGTGDTDTQYF.

The chain uses TRBV5-1 and TRBJ2-2; TRBD2 aligns across 8 bases. V trimming: 4 bases; J trimming: 2 bases; junction bases outside the gene matches: 4. From germline, CDR1 is SGHRS and CDR2 YFSETQ. The CDR3 covers 15 residues. CDR3 region: CASSAGLGNTGELFF. CDR3 bases: TGCGCCAGCAGCGCGGGACTAGGTAACACCGGGGAGCTGTTTTTT.

The rearrangement joins TRBV7-8 to TRBJ1-2, with TRBD1 as a possible D gene (5 bases). From germline, CDR1 is SGHVS and CDR2 FQNEAQ. This CDR3 spans 13 amino acids. Trimming stripped 5 bases from V and 5 bases from J, with 12 bases between. This CDR3 is CASSTRDGYGYTF. As DNA, the CDR3 is TGTGCCAGCAGCACCCGGGACGGGTATGGCTACACCTTC.

The chain is built from TRBV7-6 and TRBJ1-6; D unresolved. The CDR3 loop spans 13 amino acids. Trimming took 5 bases from V and 7 from J, leaving 9 bases between them. Germline V CDR1 and CDR2: SGHVS, FNYEAQ. CDR3 DNA: TGTGCCAGCAGCCCGGCGAGGAATTCACCCCTCCACTTT. Protein sequence: CASSPARNSPLHF.

The J gene is TRBJ1-2, the V gene TRBV5-4; D remains unclear. The CDR3 runs 15 residues. Per germline, CDR1 SGHNT and CDR2 YYREEE (reference sequence). V lost 3 bases and J 1 base, leaving 13 bases between the germline ends. This CDR3 is CASSSDPNDNYGYTF. In DNA, the CDR3 is TGTGCCAGCAGCTCGGACCCTAATGATAACTATGGCTACACCTTC.

The sample holds one count of this clone. The genes are TRBV11-2 and TRBJ2-6; tentative D call: TRBD2 (5 bases). This CDR3 has 18 residues. V lost 0 bases and J 0 bases, leaving 12 bases between the germline ends. Germline V gene sequence: CDR1 SGHAT, CDR2 FQNNGV. The CDR3 sequence: CASSLEGVQASGANVLTF. The DNA of the CDR3 is TGTGCCAGCAGCTTAGAGGGAGTCCAAGCCTCTGGGGCCAACGTCCTGACTTTC.

The chain joins TRBV18 to TRBJ1-1; 8 bases are a match to TRBD1. Germline CDR1 and CDR2: KGHSH and LQKENI. The J segment lost 3 bases and the V segment lost 3 bases, leaving 6 bases of the junction unmatched. The CDR3 has 15 residues. The CDR3 coding sequence is TGTGCCAGCTCACCCCAGGGGGCGAGGGACACTGAAGCTTTCTTT. It is translated as CASSPQGARDTEAFF.

V gene TRBV19 combines with J gene TRBJ2-1; D is perhaps TRBD2 (6 bases). Germline V CDR1 and CDR2: LNHDA, SQIVND (reference sequence). This CDR3 contains 15 residues. Trimming stripped 3 bases from V and 2 bases from J, with 11 bases between. This CDR3 reads CASSMGRGTYNEQFF. CDR3 nucleotide sequence: TGTGCCAGTAGTATGGGTCGCGGGACCTACAATGAGCAGTTCTTC. Combining the CDR3 with reference TRBV19 and TRBJ2-1 gives the whole variable domain DGGITQSPKYLFRKEGQNVTLSCEQNLNHDAMYWYRQDPGQGLRLIYYSQIVNDFQKGDIAEGYSVSREKKESFPLTVTSAQKNPTAFYLCASSMGRGTYNEQFFGPGTRLTVL.

The rearrangement uses TRBV9 and TRBJ2-1, with D uncertain. Trimming cost V 0 bases and J 4 bases, with 11 bases left between them. The CDR3 length is 15 residues. CDR1 SGDLS and CDR2 YYNGEE come from the germline V gene. CDR3 region: CASSVAGTLYNEQFF. The CDR3 DNA is TGTGCCAGCAGCGTAGCGGGTACATTATACAATGAGCAGTTCTTC.

This clone was picked up one time. The chain links TRBV9 to TRBJ2-1, with D perhaps given as TRBD1 or TRBD2 (5 bases each). V shed 0 bases and J shed 4 bases, with 11 bases lying between them. The germline gives CDR1 SGDLS, CDR2 YYNGEE. The CDR3 totals 15 residues. The CDR3 reads CASSVAGSTYNEQFF. The DNA of the CDR3 is TGTGCCAGCAGCGTAGCAGGGAGTACGTACAATGAGCAGTTCTTC.

V and J are TRBV12-5 and TRBJ1-2; 7 bases align to TRBD1. The CDR3 loop spans 15 amino acids. CDR1 and CDR2 (germline): LGHNT, FRNRAP. V shed 5 bases, J shed 0 bases, and the junction held 6 bases outside the gene matches. This chain's CDR3 is CASGTWDRANYGYTF. CDR3 coding DNA: TGTGCTAGTGGTACCTGGGACAGAGCTAACTATGGCTACACCTTC.

Here the CDR3 DNA reads TGTGCCATCAGTGAATCCGGGATCAAGAATCAGCCCCAGCATTTT. Residues: CAISESGIKNQPQHF. V is TRBV10-3 and J is TRBJ1-5; D ambiguous. The V gene lost 3 bases and the J gene lost 4 bases, with 13 bases spanning the gap. The CDR3 has 15 amino acids. In germline, CDR1 is ENHRY, CDR2 SYGVKD.

The chain is built from TRBV11-1 and TRBJ2-7; D is unclear. Germline CDR1 SGHAT, CDR2 FQDESV (reference sequence). With 1 base removed from V and 0 bases from J, the gap between germline ends came to 4 bases. The length of the CDR3 is 13 residues. The CDR3 DNA sequence: TGTGCCAGCAGCTTAGAGATCTCCTACGAGCAGTACTTC. Translating it yields CASSLEISYEQYF.

The chain employs TRBV2 and TRBJ1-2; D not certain. V was shortened by 6 bases and J by 4 bases, with 3 bases between the two germline ends. The germline V gene has CDR1 SNHLY and CDR2 FYNNEI. The CDR3 is made up of 10 amino acids. Here the CDR3 reads CASRTYGYTF. The CDR3 bases are TGTGCCAGCAGAACCTATGGCTACACCTTC.

This chain joins TRBV2 and TRBJ1-5, with D hard to call. This CDR3 contains 13 residues. The V end lost 6 bases, the J end lost 1 base, and 7 bases lay between the germline ends. Germline-derived CDR1 and CDR2 are SNHLY and FYNNEI. The chain's CDR3 is CASRMDSNQPQHF. The CDR3 region has the DNA TGTGCCAGCAGGATGGACAGCAATCAGCCCCAGCATTTT.

The chain is built from TRBV2 and TRBJ1-3; no clear D. The CDR3 is 16 amino acids. The germline CDR1 and CDR2 sequences are SNHLY and FYNNEI. V was pared by 3 bases and J by 3 bases, with 15 bases between. In DNA form, the CDR3 reads TGTGCCAGCAGTGACCTCCCTGGTTTGGATGGAAACACCATATATTTT. Protein product: CASSDLPGLDGNTIYF.

V is TRBV5-1 and J is TRBJ2-2; D is perhaps TRBD2 (6 bases). The V end lost 6 bases, the J end lost 3 bases, and 12 bases lay between the germline ends. Germline V gene lookup returns CDR1 SGHRS and CDR2 YFSETQ. CDR3 size: 14 residues. Here the CDR3 reads CASTRTGDTGELFF. CDR3 bases: TGCGCCAGCACGAGGACGGGAGACACCGGGGAGCTGTTTTTT.

The chain has TRBV5-6 and TRBJ2-1; D ambiguous. Trimming took off 0 bases at V and 6 bases at J, with 13 bases between the two ends. CDR1 and CDR2 from the germline V gene are SGHDT and YYEEEE. The CDR3 is made up of 15 amino acids. DNA for the CDR3: TGTGCCAGCAGCTTGGGCCAGAAATGGCTCAATGAGCAGTTCTTC. Translation gives CASSLGQKWLNEQFF.

J is TRBJ1-4 and V is TRBV28; tentatively, D is TRBD1 (6 bases). The CDR3 has 12 amino acids. The germline CDR1 and CDR2 sequences are MDHEN and SYDVKM. Trimming pared 7 bases from V and 10 bases from J, leaving 13 bases between. CDR3 loop: CASTLGGGKLFF. In DNA, the CDR3 is TGTGCCAGCACACTAGGGGGTGGAAAACTGTTTTTT.

V is TRBV9 and J is TRBJ2-3; TRBD2 agrees at 8 bases. With 0 bases clipped from V and 1 base from J, the junction kept 10 bases outside the gene matches. This CDR3 has 18 amino acids. Germline CDR1 SGDLS, CDR2 YYNGEE. CDR3 DNA: TGTGCCAGCAGCGTAGGTCTCGCGGGAGGTTGGGGCACAGATACGCAGTATTTT. Its translation is CASSVGLAGGWGTDTQYF.

This clone was seen a few times. The CDR3 region is CASSPWGNTDTQYF. CDR3 sequence (DNA): TGTGCCAGCTCACCGTGGGGGAACACAGATACGCAGTATTTT. The J gene is TRBJ2-3, the V gene TRBV18, with D perhaps assigned TRBD1 or TRBD2 (5 bases each). This CDR3 has 14 residues. Germline V lookup: CDR1 KGHSH, CDR2 LQKENI. Trimming stripped 3 bases from V and 2 bases from J, with 9 bases between.

The chain joins TRBV11-2 to TRBJ1-2; D possibly corresponds to TRBD1 (5 bases). This CDR3 has 14 residues. Trimming pared 1 base from V and 5 bases from J, leaving 11 bases between. Looked up from germline, CDR1 is SGHAT and CDR2 is FQNNGV. The CDR3 DNA reads TGTGCCAGCAGCTTAGGGAAGGGGAGTTATGGCTACACCTTC. As protein: CASSLGKGSYGYTF.

The CDR3 reads CSARRAFEQYF. In DNA, the CDR3 is TGCAGTGCTAGGCGCGCGTTCGAGCAGTACTTC. The rearrangement links TRBV20-1 to TRBJ2-7; D not certain. CDR1 is DFQATT, CDR2 SNEGSKA, per germline (reference sequence). This CDR3 is 11 amino acids long. The ends were cut back, 3 bases at V and 6 bases at J, with 9 bases in the middle.

V gene TRBV9 combines with J gene TRBJ1-3, with 7 positions matching TRBD1. The CDR3 sequence is 14 residues long. V dropped 5 bases and J dropped 3; count of bases not matched to a gene: 5. Germline V gene data show CDR1 as SGDLS and CDR2 as YYNGEE. CDR3 DNA: TGTGCCAGCAGGACAGGGAATGGTGGAAACACCATATATTTT. Translation gives CASRTGNGGNTIYF. Full variable domain (outside the CDR3, taken from reference TRBV9 and TRBJ1-3): DSGVTQTPKHLITATGQRVTLRCSPRSGDLSVYWYQQSLDQGLQFLIQYYNGEERAKGNILERFSAQQFPDLHSELNLSSLELGDSALYFCASRTGNGGNTIYFGEGSWLTVV.

The chain uses TRBV29-1 and TRBJ2-3; TRBD2 aligns across 7 bases. The CDR3 sequence is 12 residues long. The trim removed 7 bases at V and 7 bases at J, leaving 8 bases unmatched. CDR1 is SQVTM, CDR2 ANQGSEA, per germline. The CDR3 region has the DNA TGCAGCGCTTCGGGGGGTGGCAATACGCAGTATTTT. Protein sequence: CSASGGGNTQYF.

In its sample, this clone was seen a few times. The V call is TRBV4-1, the J call TRBJ2-1, with no clear D. The CDR3 consists of 13 residues. Germline V gives CDR1 MGHRA, CDR2 YSYEKL. The ends were cut back, 9 bases at V and 0 bases at J, with 9 bases in the middle. CDR3 sequence reads: CASRPNSYNEQFF. Here the CDR3 DNA reads TGCGCCAGTCGACCTAACTCCTACAATGAGCAGTTCTTC.